This T cell receptor beta chain appears in the sequencing data of a study of spatial heterogeneity in lung cancer. TCRdb reanalysed the 5' RACE reads using MiXCR and keeps one entry per CDR3 protein. The sample holds roughly 48,000 distinct CDR3 sequences, around 5.2% seen once. Germline assignment: CDR1 ENHRY and CDR2 SYGVKD. V lost 4 bases to trimming and J lost 7 bases; unmatched junction nucleotides: 7. The CDR3 is 14 residues long. The sample's time point: sample taken at primary tumor resection. This clonotype was counted ten times or more. The rearrangement joins TRBV10-3 to TRBJ1-5; TRBD1 agrees at 7 bases. Sequenced material: PBMCs, taken at surgery. This clonotype originated in a male donor with early-stage non-small cell lung cancer. The CDR3 DNA is TGTGCCATCAGTGTCGACAGGGATGGGCAGCCCCAGCATTTT. This codes for CAISVDRDGQPQHF.